Each of the 8 T cell receptor beta chains below was sequenced from the same sample in a study of blood T cell repertoires in COVID-19. Libraries were prepared by immunoSEQ multiplex PCR; TCRdb keeps only in-frame clonotypes and omits some of them. The sample has some 250,000 clones, 65% to 85% seen once. Specimen: peripheral blood. The source of these receptors is a man at least 80 years old with acute or convalescent COVID-19.

The sample holds a few counts of this clone. This rearrangement joins TRBV4-1 to TRBJ1-6; D unresolved. The CDR3 consists of 16 residues. Germline assignment: CDR1 MGHRA and CDR2 YSYEKL. V dropped 0 bases and J dropped 0 bases, with 6 bases sitting between them. The CDR3 protein is CASSQDSDSYNSPLHF. Here the CDR3 DNA reads TGCGCCAGCAGCCAAGACAGTGACTCCTATAATTCACCCCTCCACTTT.

J is TRBJ2-2 and V is TRBV5-1; no clear D gene. The germline V gene encodes CDR1 SGHRS and CDR2 YFSETQ. The CDR3 covers 15 residues. The germline V and J ends were trimmed by 0 bases and 0 bases, with 6 bases remaining between them. Here the CDR3 DNA reads TGCGCCAGCAGCTTGGGAAGCTCGAACACCGGGGAGCTGTTTTTT. It codes for CASSLGSSNTGELFF.

In its sample, this clone was seen once. V is TRBV10-2 and J is TRBJ2-5, with D possibly matching TRBD1 (5 bases). This CDR3 is 15 amino acids long. With 4 bases removed from V and 0 bases from J, the gap between germline ends came to 12 bases. Germline values: CDR1 WSHSY, CDR2 SAAADI. CDR3 amino acids: CASSGVQDNQETQYF. The CDR3 region has the DNA TGCGCCAGCAGTGGAGTCCAGGACAACCAAGAGACCCAGTACTTC.

The chain employs TRBV24-1 and TRBJ2-7; TRBD1 aligns across 9 bases. Looked up from germline, CDR1 is KGHDR and CDR2 is SFDVKD. V gave up 5 bases and J gave up 2 bases; unmatched junction bases: 9. CDR3 length: 16 amino acids. The CDR3 reads CATSATGTGFAYEQYF. The CDR3 DNA reads TGTGCCACCAGTGCAACCGGGACAGGGTTTGCCTACGAGCAGTACTTC.

The rearrangement uses TRBV4-1 and TRBJ2-2; 7 nucleotides align to TRBD1. The germline CDR1 and CDR2 sequences are MGHRA and YSYEKL. V lost 4 bases and J lost 4; bases outside the gene matches: 6. The CDR3 covers 15 residues. As DNA, the CDR3 is TGCGCCAGCAGCCCACGACAGGGCCCCACCGGGGAGCTGTTTTTT. Protein product: CASSPRQGPTGELFF.

V gene TRBV27 combines with J gene TRBJ2-5, with 7 bases aligning to TRBD2. The CDR3 has 13 amino acids. Germline trimming cut 1 base from V and 5 bases from J; bases unmatched to any gene: 1. Germline CDR1 is MNHEY and CDR2 is SMNVEV (reference sequence). The CDR3 DNA reads TGTGCCAGCAGTTTATTGGGGGGGGAGACCCAGTACTTC. Residues: CASSLLGGETQYF.

The J gene is TRBJ1-1, the V gene TRBV5-4; D remains ambiguous. The CDR3 covers 14 residues. V was pared by 5 bases and J by 1 base, with 12 bases between. Germline CDR1 reads SGHNT; CDR2 reads YYREEE (reference sequence). The chain's CDR3 is CASRRGSRNTEAFF. The CDR3 DNA is TGTGCCAGCAGACGAGGCAGCAGGAACACTGAAGCTTTCTTT. The full variable domain, in which reference TRBV5-4 and TRBJ1-1 provide the parts outside the CDR3, is ETGVTQSPTHLIKTRGQQVTLRCSSQSGHNTVSWYQQALGQGPQFIFQYYREEENGRGNFPPRFSGLQFPNYSSELNVNALELDDSALYLCASRRGSRNTEAFFGQGTRLTVV.

The sample holds one count of this clone. This CDR3 is also generated by other DNA sequences in the sample. The rearrangement links TRBV6-5 to TRBJ1-1; weak D call: TRBD1 (5 bases). V was cut by 5 bases and J by 4 bases, with 8 bases left in between. Germline V CDR1 and CDR2: MNHEY, SVGAGI. The CDR3 is 12 residues long. For the CDR3, the DNA is TGTGCCAGCAGTCGGAGGGGCACTGAAGCTTTCTTT. This translates into CASSRRGTEAFF.